This TCR beta chain was identified in a study of tumor-infiltrating lymphocytes in primary liver carcinoma (TCRdb year 2017). Context from the whole study: Between November 2015 and early 2016, a handful of patients in China with histopathologically diagnosed primary liver carcinoma had their tumors surgically resected. Of the five patients (three men and two women, aged 30 to 69 years), four had hepatocellular carcinoma and one had combined HCC and intrahepatic cholangiocarcinoma. The tumors of the five patients were staged as T1-T3 N0M0, with maximum diameters ranging from roughly 4 to 11 cm. Roughly 3.65 to 8 million productive TCRbeta reads were obtained per sample, and no significant difference in read depth was found between tissue types. Across five regions of each liver tumor, along with adjacent normal tissue and blood, the study brought together TCRbeta repertoire sequencing, expression microarrays and whole-exome sequencing. A total of roughly 35 specimens from 5 patients underwent TCRbeta repertoire sequencing, comprising 25 or so tumor regions, 5 adjacent noncancerous liver tissues and 5 peripheral blood samples. Reproducibility between technical replicate repertoires was high, with correlation coefficients above 0.95 and mean shared-clone rates about 0.9.

A constant-region primer and ProtoScript II reverse transcriptase were used to reverse-transcribe TCRbeta-specific cDNA from roughly 480 ng total RNA. TCRbeta libraries were built with three nested multiplex PCR rounds, a slightly modified ARM-PCR procedure. Multiplex TRBV1-TRBV30 forward primers and a Cbeta reverse primer were used in the first two PCR rounds, each of which was run for around 9 cycles. Sample barcodes and Illumina adapters were added in a final 25-cycle PCR with Deep VentR polymerase. Before sequencing, amplicons of 200-500 bp were gel-purified using a QIAquick gel extraction kit. TCRbeta amplicons were sequenced on an Illumina HiSeq 2500 with 250-bp paired-end reads. The original methods were these. Trimmomatic v0.33 was used to quality-trim the reads, and FLASH v1.2.11 was used to merge paired reads so that full CDR3 sequences could be recovered. V, D and J germline segments were assigned to the rearranged TCRbeta sequences by MiGEC v1.2.1b. VDJtools v1.0.0 computed clonotype statistics and Shannon-Wiener diversity indices. To reduce sampling bias, subsequent analyses other than the diversity analysis used only the 250 most abundant clonotypes in each sample. The raw public data were reprocessed by TCRdb itself: fastp quality trimming at Q25, MiXCR clonotype calling, in-frame beta chains only. Each entry merges the rows of one CDR3 protein and shows their most common DNA and genes. TCRdb, rather than the study authors, made the V and J calls. The sample data list fewer than 350,000 distinct CDR3 sequences, and about 60% of these were observed just once. The leading ten clones occupy approximately 9% of the sample.

The CDR3 sequence holds 11 residues, the cysteine and phenylalanine included. Just the 33-base CDR3 DNA is kept, in frame starting at base 1. The germline V gene supplies CDR1 ENHRY and CDR2 SYGVKD. RNA from unsorted whole blood was extracted with TRIzol reagent, and germline DNA was obtained with the DNeasy Blood & Tissue kit. At the time of sampling, the patients had chronic HBV infection and had not received any treatment. Before surgery, approximately 3.8 milliliters of peripheral blood were collected into K2EDTA tubes. Concerning this clonotype itself: The antigen it recognizes is unknown. The junction departs from the called germline gene at one end, perhaps through a read error.

Summary of the overall study and its limitations: Because only the TCR beta chain was sequenced and unpaired alpha chains were not captured, true repertoire diversity is likely underestimated. Only 4 or 5 patients were included in the study, and the authors note that the findings should be validated in a larger study. Since the samples were bulk and unsorted, there was no way to compare CD4+ and CD8+ T cell repertoires. Compared with blood, tumors had a significantly larger share of the repertoire taken up by the top 250 clones (p = 0.039). Repertoire overlap was higher between tumor regions (mean roughly 35%) than tumor-adjacent (around 17%) or tumor-blood (14%) pairs, consistent with antigen-driven expansion.

The sample comprised peripheral blood. The rearranged chain carries TRBV10-3 and TRBJ2-3; the D gene lacks a confident call. This receptor was obtained from a man in his forties with primary liver carcinoma and hepatitis B virus infection. CDR3 reads: CATNQVDAQYF. Here is the DNA: TGTGCCACGAACCAGGTAGATGCGCAGTATTTT.